The 32 T cell receptor beta chains listed next were all sequenced from one sample in a study of cytomegalovirus exposure and HLA in healthy donors. PCR involved 60 Vbeta and 13 Jbeta primers. Sequencing was performed with immunoSEQ multiplex PCR; in TCRdb, only in-frame clones are kept and a portion is missing. This table holds under 150,000 clones, 75% to 85% found once. Sequenced sample: PBMCs. Receptor source: a woman aged 40-49 years in good health and CMV-seropositive.

The V call is TRBV14, the J call TRBJ1-3; D perhaps matches TRBD1 (6 bases). The CDR3 has 15 amino acids. Germline CDR1 reads SGHDN; CDR2 reads FVKESK. V gave up 2 bases and J gave up 4 bases, with 12 bases separating them. This CDR3 is CASSQSWGLGNTIYF. CDR3 bases: TGTGCCAGCAGCCAATCGTGGGGGCTCGGAAACACCATATATTTT.

CDR3 region: CASSPRQDTEAFF. The CDR3 bases are TGTGCCAGCTCACCACGACAAGACACTGAAGCTTTCTTT. This chain connects TRBV18 to TRBJ1-1; D unclear. This CDR3 comprises 13 residues. CDR1 KGHSH and CDR2 LQKENI come from the germline V gene. Trimming pared 1 base from V and 3 bases from J, leaving 6 bases between. The variable domain in full, with the rest retrieved from reference TRBV18 and TRBJ1-1, is NAGVMQNPRHLVRRRGQEARLRCSPMKGHSHVYWYRQLPEEGLKFMVYLQKENIIDESGMPKERFSAEFPKEGPSILRIQQVVRGDSAAYFCASSPRQDTEAFFGQGTRLTVV.

This chain uses TRBV21-1 with TRBJ1-3; the table's D gene call, TRBD1, was not cross checked with the DNA. TRBV21-1 is a known pseudogene. The CDR3 sequence is 16 residues long. The CDR3 protein is CASSKAQKSCGNTIYF. The DNA of the CDR3 is TGTGCCAGCAGCAAAGCGCAGAAATCTTGCGGAAACACCATATATTTT.

This chain connects TRBV5-1 to TRBJ2-3; D is uncertain. The V end lost 2 bases, the J end lost 3 bases, and 4 bases lay between the germline ends. CDR1 SGHRS and CDR2 YFSETQ come from the germline V gene. The CDR3 is 12 residues long. For the CDR3, the DNA is TGCGCCAGCAGCTTAACTACAGATACGCAGTATTTT. It codes for CASSLTTDTQYF. Complete variable domain (other parts from reference TRBV5-1 and TRBJ2-3): KAGVTQTPRYLIKTRGQQVTLSCSPISGHRSVSWYQQTPGQGLQFLFEYFSETQRNKGNFPGRFSGRQFSNSRSEMNVSTLELGDSALYLCASSLTTDTQYFGPGTRLTVL.

In regard to this clone: A junction end diverges from the germline sequence, so it may reflect a read error. This chain links TRBV7-7 with TRBJ2-1, with 13 bases that match TRBD2. CDR3 size: 16 residues. Germline V gene data show CDR1 as SSHAT and CDR2 as FNYEAQ (reference sequence). This CDR3 is CASSLGTSGTYNEQFF. The CDR3 bases are TGTGCTAGCAGCTTAGGGACTAGCGGGACCTACAATGAGCAGTTCTTC.

The J gene is TRBJ1-1, the V gene TRBV9; D might be TRBD1 (6 bases). The V end was cut by 4 bases, the J end by 0 bases, with 13 bases between. Per germline, CDR1 SGDLS and CDR2 YYNGEE. The CDR3 spans 15 residues. The CDR3 sequence: CASSSTGTMNTEAFF. Written as DNA, the CDR3 is TGTGCCAGCAGCTCCACCGGGACAATGAACACTGAAGCTTTCTTT.

This chain connects TRBV13 to TRBJ2-3; D is possibly TRBD2 (6 bases). Germline loops: CDR1 PRHDT, CDR2 FYEKMQ (reference sequence). The CDR3 spans 14 residues. V lost 3 bases and J lost 6, with 13 bases in between. The CDR3 DNA sequence: TGTGCCAGCAGCTTTGGCGGGACTTGGGATACGCAGTATTTT. Protein sequence: CASSFGGTWDTQYF. Together with reference TRBV13 and TRBJ2-3, the CDR3 gives the full variable domain: AAGVIQSPRHLIKEKRETATLKCYPIPRHDTVYWYQQGPGQDPQFLISFYEKMQSDKGSIPDRFSAQQFSDYHSELNMSSLELGDSALYFCASSFGGTWDTQYFGPGTRLTVL.

The rearrangement uses TRBV29-1 and TRBJ1-1, with 7 bases aligning to TRBD1. V gave up 6 bases and J gave up 7 bases; unmatched junction bases: 5. The length of the CDR3 is 11 residues. The germline V gene has CDR1 SQVTM and CDR2 ANQGSEA. The CDR3 is CSVRTGGEAFF. The CDR3 region has the DNA TGCAGCGTGCGGACAGGTGGTGAAGCTTTCTTT.

The rearrangement links TRBV10-1 to TRBJ1-1; 8 nucleotides align to TRBD1. The germline V gene encodes CDR1 WNHNN and CDR2 SYGVQD (reference sequence). The CDR3 length is 16 residues. J lost 0 bases, V lost 6 bases, and 9 bases had no gene match. CDR3 sequence (DNA): TGCGCCAGCAGACAAAACCAGGGGGCAGTGAACACTGAAGCTTTCTTT. Translated: CASRQNQGAVNTEAFF.

This rearrangement joins TRBV7-2 to TRBJ1-5; D perhaps matches TRBD1 (5 bases). This CDR3 has 14 residues. Looked up from germline, CDR1 is SGHTA and CDR2 is FQGNSA. Trimming took off 1 base at V and 6 bases at J, with 10 bases between the two ends. The CDR3 region has the DNA TGTGCCAGCAGCTTAGTGGGGGAGGGTCAGCCCCAGCATTTT. It specifies CASSLVGEGQPQHF. Using reference TRBV7-2 and TRBJ1-5 for the parts outside the CDR3, the full variable domain is GAGVSQSPSNKVTEKGKDVELRCDPISGHTALYWYRQSLGQGLEFLIYFQGNSAPDKSGLPSDRFSAERTGGSVSTLTIQRTQQEDSAVYLCASSLVGEGQPQHFGDGTRLSIL.

This chain uses TRBV6-5 with TRBJ2-3; D possibly corresponds to TRBD1 (6 bases). The CDR3 is made up of 14 amino acids. Trimming left V 6 bases short and J 4 bases short, with 14 bases between. Per the germline V gene, CDR1 is MNHEY and CDR2 is SVGAGI. The CDR3 sequence: CASSREQGPDTQYF. The CDR3 DNA follows: TGTGCCAGCAGCCGGGAACAGGGTCCAGATACGCAGTATTTT.

The chain's CDR3 is CASSWTGMNTEAFF. The DNA for the CDR3 is TGTGCCAGCAGCTGGACGGGGATGAACACTGAAGCTTTCTTT. This rearrangement joins TRBV7-9 to TRBJ1-1; no clear D gene. CDR3 length equals 14 residues. Germline CDR1 and CDR2: SEHNR and FQNEAQ (reference sequence). The V and J ends lost 4 bases and 0 bases respectively, with 9 bases between them.

The rearrangement uses TRBV6-1 and TRBJ1-4; the D gene is possibly TRBD1 (5 bases). CDR3 size: 16 residues. The ends were cut back, 7 bases at V and 0 bases at J, with 15 bases in the middle. Per the germline V gene, CDR1 is MNHNS and CDR2 is SASEGT. This CDR3 reads CASIDQGIATNEKLFF. The CDR3 DNA is TGTGCCAGCATTGACCAGGGAATAGCAACTAATGAAAAACTGTTTTTT.

This chain connects TRBV6-1 to TRBJ1-5, with 9 bases lining up with TRBD1. Germline V gene sequence: CDR1 MNHNS, CDR2 SASEGT. This CDR3 spans 15 amino acids. V lost 4 bases and J lost 6; bases outside the gene matches: 7. The CDR3 DNA reads as TGTGCCAGCAGTGTACAGGGGGCAGGGGTTCAGCCCCAGCATTTT. As protein: CASSVQGAGVQPQHF.

The chain couples TRBV7-9 to TRBJ2-6, with 8 bases aligning to TRBD2. The CDR3 contains 18 residues. V was clipped by 8 bases and J by 4 bases; unmatched bases: 16. The V gene's germline CDR1 is SEHNR and CDR2 FQNEAQ (reference sequence). The CDR3 sequence: CASVSPGGGRPGANVLTF. In DNA, the CDR3 is TGTGCCAGCGTATCACCCGGGGGGGGGCGCCCCGGGGCCAACGTCCTGACTTTC.

This chain links TRBV7-3 with TRBJ1-1, with 7 nucleotides matching TRBD1. CDR1 is SGHTA, CDR2 FQGTGA, per germline. V gave up 5 bases and J gave up 5 bases; unmatched junction bases: 14. This CDR3 spans 16 amino acids. The CDR3 spells CASSPTPQGVWTEAFF. The CDR3, as DNA: TGTGCCAGCAGCCCGACCCCGCAGGGGGTATGGACTGAAGCTTTCTTT.

The gene calls are TRBV2 and TRBJ1-1; no firm D call. Germline V gene sequence: CDR1 SNHLY, CDR2 FYNNEI. There are 11 residues in the CDR3. V was shortened by 6 bases and J by 9 bases, with 11 bases between the two germline ends. The CDR3: CASRSRLKAFF. The CDR3 DNA is TGTGCCAGCAGAAGCAGGCTGAAAGCTTTCTTT.

This clone appeared once. The rearrangement joins TRBV5-4 to TRBJ2-7; TRBD1 matches at 10 bases. Looked up from germline, CDR1 is SGHNT and CDR2 is YYREEE (reference sequence). The CDR3 is made up of 16 amino acids. Trimming at V came to 4 bases and at J to 7 bases, leaving 14 bases not matched to a gene. The CDR3 region is CASSLSGDRGLWEQYF. Written as DNA, the CDR3 is TGTGCCAGCAGCCTATCCGGGGACAGGGGACTTTGGGAGCAGTACTTC.

The J gene is TRBJ1-2, the V gene TRBV5-4; D not resolved. Between the trimmed V and J ends, which lost 4 bases and 1 base, there was a span of 14 bases. Per germline, CDR1 SGHNT and CDR2 YYREEE (reference sequence). This CDR3 spans 15 amino acids. CDR3 DNA: TGTGCCAGCAGCGGTCAAAATACAGTTAACTATGGCTACACCTTC. It translates to CASSGQNTVNYGYTF.

The chain recombines TRBV11-2 with TRBJ2-7; 7 nucleotides agree with TRBD1. There are 14 residues in the CDR3. Trimming took 5 bases from V and 2 from J; bases not matched to a gene: 6. Germline CDR1 and CDR2: SGHAT and FQNNGV. In nucleotides, the CDR3 is TGTGCCAGCAGCACCCGGACAGGCACCTACGAGCAGTACTTC. Protein sequence: CASSTRTGTYEQYF. Combining the CDR3 with reference TRBV11-2 and TRBJ2-7 gives the whole variable domain EAGVAQSPRYKIIEKRQSVAFWCNPISGHATLYWYQQILGQGPKLLIQFQNNGVVDDSQLPKDRFSAERLKGVDSTLKIQPAKLEDSAVYLCASSTRTGTYEQYFGPGTRLTVT.

This clone appeared a few times. An end of the junction does not agree with germline; a read error may underlie this. The chain joins TRBV19 to TRBJ2-7, with a weak D call TRBD1 (6 bases). The CDR3 runs to 17 residues. Germline V gene lookup returns CDR1 LNHDA and CDR2 SQIVND (reference sequence). The CDR3 spells CASSIGGRGLSAYEQYF. CDR3 sequence (DNA): TGTGCCAGTAGCATAGGCGGCAGGGGCCTAAGCGCTTACGAGCAGTACTTC. The whole variable domain, remainder taken from reference TRBV19 and TRBJ2-7, is DGGITQSPKYLFRKEGQNVTLSCEQNLNHDAMYWYRQDPGQGLRLIYYSQIVNDFQKGDIAEGYSVSREKKESFPLTVTSAQKNPTAFYLCASSIGGRGLSAYEQYFGPGTRLTVT.

V and J are TRBV19 and TRBJ1-3; 7 positions match TRBD1. V lost 5 bases, J lost 1 base, and 5 bases stayed unmatched. Per the germline V gene, CDR1 is LNHDA and CDR2 is SQIVND (reference sequence). The CDR3 sequence is 15 residues long. The CDR3 DNA is TGTGCCAGTAGTGAAACAGGGGATTCTGGAAACACCATATATTTT. This sequence encodes CASSETGDSGNTIYF.

In this sample, this clone turned up a few times. The chain carries TRBV5-8 and TRBJ2-2; TRBD1 aligns across 9 bases. CDR1 and CDR2 from the germline V gene are SGHTS and YDEGEE. The J segment lost 7 bases and the V segment lost 4 bases, leaving 8 bases of the junction unmatched. The CDR3 consists of 15 residues. As DNA, the CDR3 is TGTGCCAGCAGCGCTGACAGGGGGTTTGTCGGGGAGCTGTTTTTT. Its translation: CASSADRGFVGELFF.

This rearrangement joins TRBV9 to TRBJ2-1; TRBD1 agrees at 8 bases. Per the germline V gene, CDR1 is SGDLS and CDR2 is YYNGEE. CDR3 length: 18 amino acids. The trim removed 0 bases at V and 0 bases at J, leaving 8 bases unmatched. CDR3 sequence: CASSVGAGGPSSYNEQFF. CDR3 DNA sequence: TGTGCCAGCAGCGTAGGGGCAGGGGGCCCTAGCTCCTACAATGAGCAGTTCTTC.

This rearrangement joins TRBV27 to TRBJ2-1, with 13 bases identical to TRBD2. Germline values: CDR1 MNHEY, CDR2 SMNVEV (reference sequence). The V gene end was trimmed by 6 bases and the J gene end by 6 bases; junction bases not matched to a gene: 5. The CDR3 totals 15 residues. The CDR3 is CASSRTSGSLNEQFF. The CDR3 nucleotides read TGTGCCAGCAGCCGGACTAGCGGGAGTCTCAATGAGCAGTTCTTC.

The chain is built from TRBV5-1 and TRBJ2-5; 12 nucleotides line up with TRBD2. The CDR3 is 16 residues long. Unmatched junction bases numbered 6, after V lost 2 bases and J lost 4 bases. Germline V lookup: CDR1 SGHRS, CDR2 YFSETQ. Here the CDR3 reads CASSFSSSGGAETQYF. In DNA form, the CDR3 reads TGCGCCAGCAGCTTTTCGTCTAGCGGGGGGGCAGAGACCCAGTACTTC. Supplemented by reference TRBV5-1 and TRBJ2-5, the full variable domain reads KAGVTQTPRYLIKTRGQQVTLSCSPISGHRSVSWYQQTPGQGLQFLFEYFSETQRNKGNFPGRFSGRQFSNSRSEMNVSTLELGDSALYLCASSFSSSGGAETQYFGPGTRLLVL.

The V call is TRBV27, the J call TRBJ1-1; 7 bases map to TRBD1. V gave up 8 bases and J gave up 3 bases; unmatched junction bases: 3. Germline V CDR1 and CDR2: MNHEY, SMNVEV (reference sequence). CDR3 size: 12 residues. The CDR3 is CASPRGYTEAFF. CDR3 DNA sequence: TGTGCCAGCCCCAGGGGGTACACTGAAGCTTTCTTT.

This chain connects TRBV7-3 to TRBJ2-3; a possible D gene is TRBD1 (5 bases). This CDR3 is 15 amino acids long. Trimming stripped 3 bases from V and 0 bases from J, with 10 bases between. Germline V lookup: CDR1 SGHTA, CDR2 FQGTGA. CDR3 in DNA: TGTGCCAGCAGCTTCGGACAAACGAGCACAGATACGCAGTATTTT. Translation: CASSFGQTSTDTQYF. Drawing the rest from reference TRBV7-3 and TRBJ2-3, the complete variable domain is GAGVSQTPSNKVTEKGKYVELRCDPISGHTALYWYRQSLGQGPEFLIYFQGTGAADDSGLPNDRFFAVRPEGSVSTLKIQRTERGDSAVYLCASSFGQTSTDTQYFGPGTRLTVL.

This clone has just a few counts. The rearrangement uses TRBV7-9 and TRBJ2-2; no clear D gene. CDR3 size: 12 residues. CDR1 and CDR2 from the germline V gene are SEHNR and FQNEAQ (reference sequence). The V end was cut by 11 bases, the J end by 0 bases, with 7 bases between. CDR3 sequence (DNA): TGTGCCTCAGCGTCGAACACCGGGGAGCTGTTTTTT. This codes for CASASNTGELFF.

The genes are TRBV19 and TRBJ2-5; a weak D match, TRBD2 (7 bases). CDR1 and CDR2 (germline): LNHDA, SQIVND (reference sequence). V lost 7 bases and J lost 4, with 13 bases in between. There are 13 residues in the CDR3. CDR3 residues: CASKIRGGETQYF. In DNA form, the CDR3 reads TGTGCCAGTAAAATAAGGGGGGGAGAGACCCAGTACTTC.

This clone has just a few counts. The J gene is TRBJ1-2, the V gene TRBV21-1; the D call of TRBD1 is as the table states it, not checked on the DNA. TRBV21-1 is annotated as a pseudogene. CDR3 length equals 17 residues. The CDR3 region is CASSSCPTGVWVYGYTF. The CDR3 nucleotides are TGTGCCAGCAGCTCCTGCCCGACAGGGGTGTGGGTCTATGGCTACACCTTC.

The rearrangement joins TRBV9 to TRBJ1-1; D is undetermined. The ends were cut back, 4 bases at V and 1 base at J, with 11 bases in the middle. The length of the CDR3 is 14 residues. Germline values: CDR1 SGDLS, CDR2 YYNGEE. The CDR3 DNA reads TGTGCCAGCAGCCTGACGACTGGGAACACTGAAGCTTTCTTT. Translation: CASSLTTGNTEAFF. Full variable domain (outside the CDR3, taken from reference TRBV9 and TRBJ1-1): DSGVTQTPKHLITATGQRVTLRCSPRSGDLSVYWYQQSLDQGLQFLIQYYNGEERAKGNILERFSAQQFPDLHSELNLSSLELGDSALYFCASSLTTGNTEAFFGQGTRLTVV.